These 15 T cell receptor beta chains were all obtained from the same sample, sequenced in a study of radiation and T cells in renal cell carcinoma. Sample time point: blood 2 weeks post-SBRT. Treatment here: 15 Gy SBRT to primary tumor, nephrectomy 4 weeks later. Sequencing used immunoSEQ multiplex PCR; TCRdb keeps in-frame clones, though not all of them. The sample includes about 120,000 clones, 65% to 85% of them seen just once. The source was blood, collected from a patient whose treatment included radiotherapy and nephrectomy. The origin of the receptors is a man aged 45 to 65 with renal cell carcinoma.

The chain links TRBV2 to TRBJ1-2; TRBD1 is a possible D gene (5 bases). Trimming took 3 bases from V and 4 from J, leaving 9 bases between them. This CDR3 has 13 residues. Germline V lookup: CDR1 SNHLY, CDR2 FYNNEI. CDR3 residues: CASSDAGSYGYTF. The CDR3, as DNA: TGTGCCAGCAGTGATGCAGGGTCCTATGGCTACACCTTC.

This CDR3 is CASSLIDGQSMNTEAFF. Written as DNA, the CDR3 is TGCGCCAGCAGCTTGATTGACGGACAGTCCATGAACACTGAAGCTTTCTTT. V is TRBV5-1 and J is TRBJ1-1; perhaps TRBD1 as D (6 bases). CDR3 size: 17 residues. Germline V CDR1 and CDR2: SGHRS, YFSETQ. V was clipped by 1 base and J by 0 bases, with 16 bases between them.

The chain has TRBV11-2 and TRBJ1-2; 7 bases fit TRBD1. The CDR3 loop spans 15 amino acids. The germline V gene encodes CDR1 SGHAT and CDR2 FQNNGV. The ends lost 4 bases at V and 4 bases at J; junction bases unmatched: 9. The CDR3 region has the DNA TGTGCCAGCAGCTCCAGGGTAGGGGGCGTCTATGGCTACACCTTC. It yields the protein CASSSRVGGVYGYTF.

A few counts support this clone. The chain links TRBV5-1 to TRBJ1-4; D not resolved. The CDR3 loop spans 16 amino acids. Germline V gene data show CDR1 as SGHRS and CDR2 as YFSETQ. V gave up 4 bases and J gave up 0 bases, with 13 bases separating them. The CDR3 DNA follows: TGCGCCAGCAGCAAGAAGCATTTGACAACTAATGAAAAACTGTTTTTT. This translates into CASSKKHLTTNEKLFF.

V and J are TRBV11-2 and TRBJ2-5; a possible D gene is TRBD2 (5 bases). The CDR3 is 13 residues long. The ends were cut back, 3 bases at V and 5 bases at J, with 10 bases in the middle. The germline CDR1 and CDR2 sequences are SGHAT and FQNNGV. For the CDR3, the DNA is TGTGCCAGCAGCTTCACCTTAGCGGAGACCCAGTACTTC. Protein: CASSFTLAETQYF.

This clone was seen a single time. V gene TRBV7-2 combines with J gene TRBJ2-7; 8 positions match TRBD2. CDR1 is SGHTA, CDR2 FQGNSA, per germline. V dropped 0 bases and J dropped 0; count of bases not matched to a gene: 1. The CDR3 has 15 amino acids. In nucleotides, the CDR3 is TGTGCCAGCAGCTTAGCTAGCGGGAACTCCTACGAGCAGTACTTC. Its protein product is CASSLASGNSYEQYF.

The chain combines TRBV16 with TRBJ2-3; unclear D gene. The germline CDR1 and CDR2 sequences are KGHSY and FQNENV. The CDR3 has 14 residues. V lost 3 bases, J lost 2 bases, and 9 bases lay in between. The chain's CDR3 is CASSQAALTDTQYF. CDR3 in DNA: TGTGCCAGCAGCCAGGCGGCCCTCACAGATACGCAGTATTTT. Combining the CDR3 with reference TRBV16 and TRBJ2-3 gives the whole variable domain GEEVAQTPKHLVRGEGQKAKLYCAPIKGHSYVFWYQQVLKNEFKFLISFQNENVFDETGMPKERFSAKCLPNSPCSLEIQATKLEDSAVYFCASSQAALTDTQYFGPGTRLTVL.

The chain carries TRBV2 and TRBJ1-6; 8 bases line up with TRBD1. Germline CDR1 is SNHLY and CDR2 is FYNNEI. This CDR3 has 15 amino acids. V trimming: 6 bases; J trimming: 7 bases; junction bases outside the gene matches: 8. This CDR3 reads CASSRDPGGNSPLHF. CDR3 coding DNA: TGTGCCAGCAGCCGGGATCCAGGGGGCAATTCACCCCTCCACTTT.

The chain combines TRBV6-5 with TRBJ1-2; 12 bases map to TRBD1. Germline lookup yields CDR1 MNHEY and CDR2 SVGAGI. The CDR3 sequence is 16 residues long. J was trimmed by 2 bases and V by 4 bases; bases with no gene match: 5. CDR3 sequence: CASSLGQGAPNYGYTF. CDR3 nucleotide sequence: TGTGCCAGCAGTTTGGGACAGGGGGCCCCAAACTATGGCTACACCTTC.

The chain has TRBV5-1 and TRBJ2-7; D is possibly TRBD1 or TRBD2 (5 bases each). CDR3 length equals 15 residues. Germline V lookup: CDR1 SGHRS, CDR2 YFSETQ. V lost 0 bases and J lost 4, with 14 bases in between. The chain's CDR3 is CASSLVGAGSYEQYF. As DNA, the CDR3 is TGCGCCAGCAGCTTGGTCGGGGCCGGCTCGTACGAGCAGTACTTC.

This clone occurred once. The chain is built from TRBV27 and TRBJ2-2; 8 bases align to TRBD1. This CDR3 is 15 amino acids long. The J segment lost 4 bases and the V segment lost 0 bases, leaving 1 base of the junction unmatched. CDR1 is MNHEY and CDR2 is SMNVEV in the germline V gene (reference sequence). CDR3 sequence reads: CASSLSQGGTGELFF. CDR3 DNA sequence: TGTGCCAGCAGTTTATCACAGGGGGGCACCGGGGAGCTGTTTTTT.

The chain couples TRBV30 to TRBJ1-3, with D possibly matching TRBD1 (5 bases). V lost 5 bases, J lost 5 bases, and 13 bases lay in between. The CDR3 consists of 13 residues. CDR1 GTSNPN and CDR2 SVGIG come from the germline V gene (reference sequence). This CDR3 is CAWAQGNRNTIYF. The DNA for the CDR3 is TGTGCCTGGGCCCAGGGAAACAGAAACACCATATATTTT. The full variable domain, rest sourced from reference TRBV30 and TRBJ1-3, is SQTIHQWPATLVQPVGSPLSLECTVEGTSNPNLYWYRQAAGRGLQLLFYSVGIGQISSEVPQNLSASRPQDRQFILSSKKLLLSDSGFYLCAWAQGNRNTIYFGEGSWLTVV.

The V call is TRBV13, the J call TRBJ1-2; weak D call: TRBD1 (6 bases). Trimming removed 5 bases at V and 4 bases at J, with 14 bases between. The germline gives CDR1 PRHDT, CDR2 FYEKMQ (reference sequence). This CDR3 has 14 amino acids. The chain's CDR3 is CASSPRRGIYGYTF. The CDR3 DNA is TGTGCCAGCAGCCCCCGGAGGGGGATCTATGGCTACACCTTC.

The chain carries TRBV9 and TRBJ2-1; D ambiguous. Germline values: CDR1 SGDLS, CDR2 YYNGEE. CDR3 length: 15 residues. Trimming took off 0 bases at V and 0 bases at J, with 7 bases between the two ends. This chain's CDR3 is CASSVGLDSYNEQFF. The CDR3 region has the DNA TGTGCCAGCAGCGTAGGGCTAGACTCCTACAATGAGCAGTTCTTC.

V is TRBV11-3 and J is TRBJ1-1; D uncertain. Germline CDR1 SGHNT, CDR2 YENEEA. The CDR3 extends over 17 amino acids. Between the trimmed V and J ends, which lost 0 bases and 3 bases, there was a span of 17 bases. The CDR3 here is CASSLDGPGGLDTEAFF. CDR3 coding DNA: TGTGCCAGCAGCTTAGACGGGCCAGGTGGGTTGGACACTGAAGCTTTCTTT.